This T cell receptor beta chain was documented in a study of metastatic and nonmetastatic thyroid tumors. All patients were treatment-naive before thyroid surgery. With MiXCR, TCRdb reprocessed the PCR reads. The top ten hold 8% to 10% of the sample, which has around 40,000 clones, roughly 27% seen once. The CDR3 length is 14 residues. The trim removed 0 bases at V and 3 bases at J, leaving 2 bases unmatched. The germline CDR1 and CDR2 sequences are DFQATT and SNEGSKA (reference sequence). Broader study findings: Benign nodules reportedly had significantly lower TCR beta diversity than malignant thyroid tumors in blood and tumor.

This clone was counted ten times or more. Its antigen is not identified. The source material was blood. This clonotype was obtained from a female donor with papillary thyroid cancer or a benign thyroid nodule (not recorded which). Some clones in this sample may be carry-over from other donors' samples. The chain has TRBV20-1 and TRBJ2-4; TRBD2 matches at 7 bases. The CDR3 DNA reads as TGCAGTGCTAGAGACGGGGAGGGCAAAAACATTCAGTACTTC. This translates into CSARDGEGKNIQYF.